The rows below give T cell receptor beta chains drawn from one sample of a study of identifying expanded T cells in peripheral blood. Some clones are missing from TCRdb's copy, which holds only in-frame ones; the method was immunoSEQ multiplex PCR. The data contain around 85,000 clones, around nine tenths of them singletons. The sample comprised blood. The source is a person aged 18 to 75 in good health. Both conserved end residues are part of each CDR3. The D gene is left open where the match is weak. Rows give clone size only sometimes, using once, few, many, or a class for an expanded clone.

V	size	length	J	D	CDR3	DNA
TRBV28	.	14	TRBJ2-7	.	CASSLVQLAGEQYF	TGTGCCAGCAGTTTAGTACAGCTTGCTGGTGAGCAGTACTTC
TRBV10-3	.	16	TRBJ2-2	TRBD1	CAISDHRDRGPGELFF	TGTGCCATCAGCGACCACCGGGACAGGGGGCCCGGGGAGCTGTTTTTT
TRBV27	few	14	TRBJ1-6	TRBD1	CASSRGQGGSPLHF	TGTGCCAGCAGCCGGGGACAGGGGGGATCACCCCTCCACTTT
TRBV7-6	.	15	TRBJ2-1	.	CASSLTEASYNEQFF	TGTGCCAGCAGCTTAACAGAAGCCTCCTACAATGAGCAGTTCTTC
TRBV10-1	few	15	TRBJ2-5	.	CASSEGQSERETQYF	TGCGCCAGCAGTGAAGGGCAGTCGGAGAGAGAGACCCAGTACTTC
TRBV7-6	once	14	TRBJ2-2	TRBD1	CASSLGTGTGELFF	TGTGCCAGCAGCTTGGGGACAGGCACCGGGGAGCTGTTTTTT
TRBV15	.	15	TRBJ1-2	.	CATSIKGGAGRGYTF	TGTGCCACCAGCATAAAAGGGGGGGCGGGCCGTGGCTACACCTTC
TRBV25-1	.	15	TRBJ2-1	.	CASSEPGPTYNEQFF	TGTGCCAGCAGTGAGCCAGGCCCGACCTACAATGAGCAGTTCTTC
TRBV11-2	.	15	TRBJ2-5	.	CASTSGLYWRETQYF	TGTGCCAGCACTTCGGGACTTTACTGGCGGGAGACCCAGTACTTC
TRBV2	.	17	TRBJ1-2	TRBD1	CANRPGGQGAEFNGNTF	TGTGCCAACCGTCCCGGGGGACAGGGGGCTGAGTTTAATGGCAACACCTTC
TRBV5-1	.	15	TRBJ2-1	.	CASSPPGPHHNEQFF	TGCGCCAGCAGCCCACCGGGACCACATCACAATGAGCAGTTCTTC
TRBV7-8	.	13	TRBJ1-2	.	CASSFEVNYGYTF	TGTGCCAGCAGCTTCGAGGTTAACTATGGCTACACCTTC
TRBV18	.	17	TRBJ1-6	.	CASSLVGSGTENSPLHF	TGTGCCAGCTCACTTGTGGGCAGCGGGACGGAAAATTCACCCCTCCACTTT
TRBV6-5	.	15	TRBJ2-1	.	CASSPLNSLYNEQFF	TGTGCCAGCAGTCCTCTTAATTCTCTCTACAATGAGCAGTTCTTC
TRBV6-6	.	14	TRBJ2-4	.	CASRSDTDKNIQYF	TGTGCCAGCAGGTCCGACACGGACAAAAACATTCAGTACTTC
TRBV7-8	once	16	TRBJ1-2	TRBD1	CASSSQPRTGGYGYTF	TGTGCCAGCAGCTCACAACCGAGGACAGGGGGATATGGCTACACCTTC
TRBV11-2	.	15	TRBJ2-3	.	CASSSYRGRADTQYF	TGTGCCAGCAGCTCGTACAGGGGGAGGGCAGATACGCAGTATTTT
TRBV7-2	.	17	TRBJ1-5	.	CASSLASKGDRNQPQHF	TGTGCCAGCAGCTTAGCCTCGAAGGGAGACCGGAATCAGCCCCAGCATTTT
TRBV27	.	13	TRBJ2-7	.	CASSSGGLYEQYF	TGTGCCAGCTCCAGTGGAGGGCTCTACGAGCAGTACTTC
TRBV7-2	.	14	TRBJ1-2	.	CASSLDSYGYGYTF	TGTGCCAGCAGCTTAGACTCCTACGGGTATGGCTACACCTTC
TRBV2	.	14	TRBJ2-2	TRBD1	CATQGAHSTGELFF	TGTGCCACACAGGGGGCGCACAGCACCGGGGAGCTGTTTTTT
TRBV29-1	.	13	TRBJ2-7	.	CSVGAGPEDEQYF	TGCAGCGTTGGGGCAGGGCCTGAGGACGAGCAGTACTTC
TRBV6-6	.	13	TRBJ1-2	.	CASSRNGVGGYTF	TGTGCCAGCAGTCGGAACGGTGTCGGGGGCTACACCTTC
TRBV10-3	.	17	TRBJ2-1	TRBD1	CAISEPRTGAPFNEQFF	TGTGCCATCAGTGAGCCAAGAACAGGGGCCCCCTTCAATGAGCAGTTCTTC